This T cell receptor beta chain was profiled in a study of blood T cells in healthy people across ages (dated by TCRdb to about 2015). Looking at the study overall: In model experiments, template switching captured roughly one uniquely barcoded TCR beta cDNA molecule for every two T cells. The study measured age-related changes in TCR beta repertoire diversity using deep sequencing normalized with unique cDNA molecular identifiers. The donors were divided into four age groups: young (average around 15 years), middle-aged (approximately 41), aged (about 62) and long-lived (roughly 86). To avoid experimental bias, donors of different ages were distributed randomly across sequencing lanes. For two donors (one aged 18 to 29 and one aged 80 or older), the study analyzed two additional independent replicas of 1 million unique cDNA reads from the same blood draw.

Note on this clonotype: No cognate antigen has been identified for it. The input lacks base qualities; no much larger clone sits a single base away.

Library method: 5' RACE. The reads were generated on an Illumina HiSeq 2500. A second PCR of roughly 6 to 11 cycles was performed with a sample-barcoded 5' primer and a J-beta primer mix. A template-switch 5' adaptor carrying 12 random nucleotides introduced a unique molecular identifier onto each TCR beta cDNA molecule. Each sample yielded at least 2.5 million CDR3-containing paired-end reads. First-strand cDNA synthesis was performed from all RNA using the Mint cDNA synthesis kit, with priming by a TRBC-specific oligonucleotide. After uracil-DNA glycosylase treatment, a first 18-cycle PCR used universal primers M1SS and BC2_uni_R on all cDNA. The authors' pipeline ran thus. For normalization, 1 million high-quality reads were randomly selected from each sample, with every read carrying a distinct molecular identifier. Reads with shared molecular identifiers were discarded instead of being binned into consensus sequences. MiTCR, with a Q25 quality threshold and the strictest error-elimination algorithm, was used for CDR3 identification, clonotype clustering and error correction. A nonparametric unseen species model using Euler transformation provided a lower-bound estimate of total TCR beta diversity. TCRdb applied fastp at Q25 and MiXCR to the public reads, then kept only in-frame beta chains. Rows with one shared CDR3 protein collapse into an entry with the most common genes and DNA. The V and J calls were determined by TCRdb, not by the authors. The sample table shows around 580,000 distinct CDR3 sequences, and 47% are seen once. Roughly 24% of the sample lies in the top ten.

Relative to germline, V is missing 11 bases and J is missing 6 bases, with 10 bases of the junction outside any gene match. The germline V gene yields SNHLY for CDR1 and FYNNEI for CDR2. Measured from the cysteine to the phenylalanine, the CDR3 is 13 residues long. Only the CDR3 part of the read is kept: 39 bases, read in frame from the first base. Overall study outcomes, separate from this receptor: Compared with the aged group, more naive CD4+ T cells, fewer expanded clones and increased TCR diversity were shown by the long-lived group, suggesting age selection. The percentage of naive T cells measured by flow cytometry correlated strongly with observed TCR beta diversity. Observed TCR beta diversity per million T cells fell roughly linearly with age, and a significant reduction was already apparent by age around 40. Total diversity estimates from one million sequenced T cells were considered lower bounds and underestimates. Because donor CMV infection status was unknown, age-related changes in expanded clonotypes were potentially confounded. Conclusive comparison of naive and antigen-experienced compartments was prevented by the profiling of bulk unsorted PBMCs.

Systemically healthy Caucasian individuals from Russia, 39 in total and aged about 6 to 90 years, were included as donors. About 10 milliliters of peripheral blood were collected from each donor into EDTA-treated Vacutainer tubes. Ficoll-Paque density-gradient centrifugation was used to isolate PBMCs, with at least 7 million per sample. Trizol reagent was used to extract total RNA from the PBMCs, yielding at least 5 micrograms per sample. For every donor, an aliquot of PBMCs went through flow cytometry to measure the percentages of naive CD45RAhigh/CD27high T cells. This receptor was obtained from a man of 80 years or more in good health. The V and J genes are TRBV2 and TRBJ1-2; 9 nucleotides in the junction match TRBD1. The sequenced sample was blood. The nucleotide sequence is TGTGCCTGCACGGGACAGGGAGGAGATGGCTACACCTTC. Translated, it gives CACTGQGGDGYTF.